This T cell receptor (beta chain) is drawn from a study of T cell repertoires in cytomegalovirus infection. This clonotype was seen a few times. Its antigen is as yet unknown. The CDR3 is made up of 15 amino acids. CDR1 and CDR2 (germline): MNHNS, SASEGT. V lost 5 bases and J 2 bases, leaving 15 bases between the germline ends. Each CDR3 protein is one row after TCRdb ran MiXCR on the reads. The sample records a few hundred thousand distinct CDR3 sequences, 40% being singletons. This TCR was sampled from a human donor in good health (CMV status not recorded). Some clones in this sample may be carry-over from other donors' samples. Here the sequenced sample was cultured PBMCs, taken from culture after CMV antigen stimulation. The rearrangement links TRBV6-1 to TRBJ2-5; D is unresolved. The DNA of the CDR3 is TGTGCCAGCAGTCCTAATTTTTCTAATCAAGAGACCCAGTACTTC. Translating gives CASSPNFSNQETQYF.